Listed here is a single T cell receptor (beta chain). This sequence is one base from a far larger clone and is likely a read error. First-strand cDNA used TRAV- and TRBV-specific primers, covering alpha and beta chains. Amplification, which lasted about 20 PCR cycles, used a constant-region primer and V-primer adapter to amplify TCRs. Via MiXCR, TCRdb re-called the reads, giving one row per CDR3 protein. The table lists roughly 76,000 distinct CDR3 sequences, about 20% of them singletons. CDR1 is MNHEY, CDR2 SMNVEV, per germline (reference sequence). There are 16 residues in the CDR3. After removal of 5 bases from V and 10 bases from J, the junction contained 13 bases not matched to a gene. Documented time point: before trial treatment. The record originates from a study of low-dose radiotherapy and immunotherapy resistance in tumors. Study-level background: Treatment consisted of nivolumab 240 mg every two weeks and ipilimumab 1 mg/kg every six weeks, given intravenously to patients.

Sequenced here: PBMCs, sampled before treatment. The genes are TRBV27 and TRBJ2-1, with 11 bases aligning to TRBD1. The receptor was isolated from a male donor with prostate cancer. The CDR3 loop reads CASSNLAGTGGNEQFF. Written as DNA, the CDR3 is TGTGCCAGCAGTAACCTGGCCGGGACAGGGGGGAACGAGCAGTTCTTC.